This T cell receptor (beta chain) stems from a study of T-cell memory formation after mild COVID-19. The overall study: Across donors, TCR clusters were largely donor specific.

Overall study results and limits: Clones contracting across day 15 to 85 had a balanced CD4/CD8 profile; later expanding clones leaned CD4+. Largely, contracting CD4+ clones fell within CM and EM, and contracting CD8+ clones within EMRA.

Employing constant-segment primers, 5'RACE generated TCR alpha and TCR beta cDNA libraries bearing sample barcodes and UMIs. Using its own MiXCR run on the 5' RACE reads, TCRdb lists one record per CDR3 protein. The sample has hundreds of thousands of distinct CDR3 sequences; roughly 15% are singletons. This clonotype was detected only a few times. Its specificity is unknown. The sequence was obtained from a man younger than 35 who had mild COVID-19 (a few samples of this study predate the infection). Cell type and time point are not known. Material: PBMCs or a T cell subset sorted from them (not recorded which).

CDR3 in DNA: TGTGCCAGCTCGCCCGGGGGAGCAACTAATGAAAAACTGTTTTTT. Amino acid sequence: CASSPGGATNEKLFF. The V and J genes are TRBV18 and TRBJ1-4; D is perhaps TRBD1 (5 bases). V was cut by 6 bases and J by 0 bases, with 11 bases left in between. This CDR3 spans 15 amino acids. Germline CDR1 is KGHSH and CDR2 is LQKENI. Full variable domain (missing parts from reference TRBV18 and TRBJ1-4): NAGVMQNPRHLVRRRGQEARLRCSPMKGHSHVYWYRQLPEEGLKFMVYLQKENIIDESGMPKERFSAEFPKEGPSILRIQQVVRGDSAAYFCASSPGGATNEKLFFGSGTQLSVL.